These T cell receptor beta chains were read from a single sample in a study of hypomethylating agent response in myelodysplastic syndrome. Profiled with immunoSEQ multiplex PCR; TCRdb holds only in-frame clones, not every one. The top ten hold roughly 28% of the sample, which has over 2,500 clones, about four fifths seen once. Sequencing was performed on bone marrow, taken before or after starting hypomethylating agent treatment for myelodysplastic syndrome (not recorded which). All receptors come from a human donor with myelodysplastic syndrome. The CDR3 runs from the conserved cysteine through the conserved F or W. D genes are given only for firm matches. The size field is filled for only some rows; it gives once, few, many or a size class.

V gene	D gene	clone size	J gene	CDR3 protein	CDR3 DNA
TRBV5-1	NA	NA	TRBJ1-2	CASSRGGPNYGYTF	TGCGCCAGCAGCAGGGGGGGCCCTAACTATGGCTACACCTTC
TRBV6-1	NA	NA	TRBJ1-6	CASSIAGNNSPLHF	TGTGCCAGCAGTATCGCGGGCAATAATTCACCCCTCCACTTT
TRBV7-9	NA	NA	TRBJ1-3	CASSLQSSGNTIYF	TGTGCCAGCAGCCTACAGAGCTCTGGAAACACCATATATTTT
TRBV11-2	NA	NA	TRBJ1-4	CASSAPGMNEKLFF	TGTGCCAGCAGCGCGCCCGGGATGAATGAAAAACTGTTTTTT
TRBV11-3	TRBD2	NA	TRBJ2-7	CASSLSSGTTEQYF	TGTGCCAGCAGCTTATCTAGCGGGACGACCGAGCAGTACTTC
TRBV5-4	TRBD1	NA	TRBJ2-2	CASSAKQGASGELFF	TGTGCCAGCAGCGCTAAACAGGGGGCGTCCGGGGAGCTGTTTTTT
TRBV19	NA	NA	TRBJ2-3	CATIAEQGSDTQYF	TGTGCCACCATCGCCGAGCAGGGCTCAGATACGCAGTATTTT
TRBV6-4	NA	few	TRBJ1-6	CASSLRDNSPLHF	TGTGCCAGCAGTCTCCGGGACAATTCACCCCTCCACTTT
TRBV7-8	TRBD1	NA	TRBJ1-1	CASSRLQGGNTEAFF	TGTGCCAGCAGCCGCCTCCAGGGGGGGAACACTGAAGCTTTCTTT
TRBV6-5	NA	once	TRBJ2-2	CASSYSGVNTGELFF	TGTGCCAGCAGTTACTCCGGGGTGAACACCGGGGAGCTGTTTTTT
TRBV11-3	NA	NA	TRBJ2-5	CASSGTPARGETQYF	TGTGCCAGCAGCGGAACTCCGGCCAGAGGAGAGACCCAGTACTTC
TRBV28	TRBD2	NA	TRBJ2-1	CASSPTSGLAGGGEQFF	TGTGCCAGCAGTCCCACCTCCGGACTAGCGGGGGGAGGTGAGCAGTTCTTC
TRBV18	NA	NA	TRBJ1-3	CASSQSGRGNTIYF	TGTGCCAGCTCCCAAAGTGGGCGCGGAAACACCATATATTTT
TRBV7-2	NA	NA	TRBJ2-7	CASSLAGVNSYEQYF	TGTGCCAGCAGCTTAGCTGGCGTGAACTCCTACGAGCAGTACTTC
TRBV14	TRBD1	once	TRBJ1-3	CASSQVQGAGGNTIYF	TGTGCCAGCAGCCAAGTCCAGGGGGCAGGGGGAAACACCATATATTTT
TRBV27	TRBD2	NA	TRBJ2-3	CASRTGLAGTDTQYF	TGTGCCAGCAGGACCGGACTAGCCGGCACAGATACGCAGTATTTT
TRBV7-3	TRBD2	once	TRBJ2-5	CASSLMGPGRGETQYF	TGTGCCAGCAGCTTAATGGGCCCAGGGAGGGGAGAGACCCAGTACTTC
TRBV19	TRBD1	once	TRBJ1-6	CASSARTGEGGSLHF	TGTGCCAGTAGTGCACGCACAGGGGAGGGGGGATCCCTCCACTTT
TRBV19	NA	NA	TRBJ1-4	CASSGPTRGEEKLFF	TGTGCCAGTAGTGGCCCGACCCGAGGGGAGGAAAAACTGTTTTTT
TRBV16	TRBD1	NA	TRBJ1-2	CASSPLRGGLYGYTF	TGTGCCAGCAGCCCACTCAGGGGGGGACTTTATGGCTACACCTTC
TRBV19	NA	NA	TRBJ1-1	CASRPPGLHGAEAFF	TGTGCCAGTAGGCCTCCCGGGCTCCATGGTGCTGAAGCTTTCTTT
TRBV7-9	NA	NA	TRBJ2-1	CASSARGVGSKNNEQFF	TGTGCCAGCAGCGCCAGAGGGGTGGGCAGTAAGAACAATGAGCAGTTCTTC
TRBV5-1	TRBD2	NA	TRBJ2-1	CASSPTSGGVLLNEQFF	TGCGCCAGCTCGCCGACTAGCGGGGGGGTTTTGCTCAATGAGCAGTTCTTC
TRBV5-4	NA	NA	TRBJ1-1	CASSLGGGQGIAEAFF	TGTGCCAGCAGCTTGGGTGGGGGGCAAGGGATCGCTGAAGCTTTCTTT
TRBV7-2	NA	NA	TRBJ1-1	CASSLGIGLNTEAFF	TGTGCCAGCAGCTTAGGGATCGGGCTGAACACTGAAGCTTTCTTT
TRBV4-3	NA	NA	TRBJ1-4	CASSPGQKQATNEKLFF	TGCGCCAGCAGCCCAGGACAGAAACAAGCAACTAATGAAAAACTGTTTTTT
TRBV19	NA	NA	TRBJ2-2	CASGVGFSGELFF	TGTGCCAGTGGGGTAGGGTTTTCCGGGGAGCTGTTTTTT
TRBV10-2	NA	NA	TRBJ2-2	CASTGAQNTGELFF	TGCGCCAGCACAGGAGCGCAGAACACCGGGGAGCTGTTTTTT
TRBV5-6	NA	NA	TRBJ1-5	CASSLSGLQPQHF	TGTGCCAGCAGCCTCTCCGGACTTCAGCCCCAGCATTTT
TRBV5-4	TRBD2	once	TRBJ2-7	CASTGRASGSFTYEQYF	TGTGCCAGTACAGGGAGGGCTAGCGGGAGCTTTACCTACGAGCAGTACTTC
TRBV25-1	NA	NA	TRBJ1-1	CASSEIEVNTEAFF	TGTGCCAGCAGTGAGATTGAGGTGAACACTGAAGCTTTCTTT
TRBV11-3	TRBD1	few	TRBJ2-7	CASSLGQGRYEQYF	TGTGCCAGCAGCCTTGGACAGGGGCGATACGAGCAGTACTTC